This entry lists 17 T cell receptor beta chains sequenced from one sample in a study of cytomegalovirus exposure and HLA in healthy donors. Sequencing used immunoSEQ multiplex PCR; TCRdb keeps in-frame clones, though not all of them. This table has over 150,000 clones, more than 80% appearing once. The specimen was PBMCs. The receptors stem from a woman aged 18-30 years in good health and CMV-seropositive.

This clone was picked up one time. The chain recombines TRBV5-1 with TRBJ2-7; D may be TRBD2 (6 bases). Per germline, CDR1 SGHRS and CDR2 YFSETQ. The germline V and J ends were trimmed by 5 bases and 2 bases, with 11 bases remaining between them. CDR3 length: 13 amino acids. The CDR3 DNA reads TGCGCCAGCAGACACGGGAGCACCTACGAGCAGTACTTC. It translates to CASRHGSTYEQYF.

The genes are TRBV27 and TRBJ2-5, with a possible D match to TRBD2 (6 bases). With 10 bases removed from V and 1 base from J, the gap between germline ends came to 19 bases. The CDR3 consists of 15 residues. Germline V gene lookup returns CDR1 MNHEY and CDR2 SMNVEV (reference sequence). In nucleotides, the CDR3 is TGTGCCACCTCCGGGGACTCAAACCTCCAAGAGACCCAGTACTTC. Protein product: CATSGDSNLQETQYF.

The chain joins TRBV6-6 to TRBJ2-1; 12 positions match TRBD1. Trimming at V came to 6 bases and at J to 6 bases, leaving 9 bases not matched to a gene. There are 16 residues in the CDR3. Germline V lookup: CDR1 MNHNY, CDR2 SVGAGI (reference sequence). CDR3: CASSTLRDRGLNEQFF. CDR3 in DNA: TGTGCCAGCAGCACCCTACGGGACAGGGGGCTCAATGAGCAGTTCTTC.

The DNA of the CDR3 is TGTGCCAGCAGCTTTCAGGGGACGAACACTGAAGCTTTCTTT. As protein: CASSFQGTNTEAFF. The rearrangement links TRBV5-4 to TRBJ1-1; the D gene is possibly TRBD1 (6 bases). From germline, CDR1 is SGHNT and CDR2 YYREEE (reference sequence). V was clipped by 2 bases and J by 1 base, with 9 bases between them. The CDR3 spans 14 residues.

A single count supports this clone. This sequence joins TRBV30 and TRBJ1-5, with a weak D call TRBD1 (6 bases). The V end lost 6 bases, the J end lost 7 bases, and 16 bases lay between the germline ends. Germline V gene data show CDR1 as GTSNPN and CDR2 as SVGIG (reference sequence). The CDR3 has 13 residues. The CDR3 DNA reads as TGTGCCTGTTCTCAGGGGTACAGCCAGCCCCAGCATTTT. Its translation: CACSQGYSQPQHF.

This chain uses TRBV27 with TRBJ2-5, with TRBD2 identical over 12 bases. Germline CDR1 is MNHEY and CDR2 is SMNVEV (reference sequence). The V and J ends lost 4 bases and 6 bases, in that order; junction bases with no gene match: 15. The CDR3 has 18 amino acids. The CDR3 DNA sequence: TGTGCCAGCAGTTCCCGCCGGAGGACTAGCGGGACCCCTAAGACCCAGTACTTC. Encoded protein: CASSSRRRTSGTPKTQYF.

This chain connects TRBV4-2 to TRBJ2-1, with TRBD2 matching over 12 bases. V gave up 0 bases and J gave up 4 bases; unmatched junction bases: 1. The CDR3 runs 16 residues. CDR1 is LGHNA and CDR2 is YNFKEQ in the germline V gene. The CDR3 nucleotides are TGTGCCAGCAGCCAAGACGGGACTAGCGGGTACAATGAGCAGTTCTTC. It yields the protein CASSQDGTSGYNEQFF.

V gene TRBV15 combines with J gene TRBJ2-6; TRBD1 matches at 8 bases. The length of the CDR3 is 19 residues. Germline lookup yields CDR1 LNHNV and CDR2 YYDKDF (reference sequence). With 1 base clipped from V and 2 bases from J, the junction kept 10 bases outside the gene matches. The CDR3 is CATSRAPGGGLTGANVLTF. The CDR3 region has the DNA TGTGCCACCAGCAGAGCCCCAGGGGGCGGCCTTACTGGGGCCAACGTCCTGACTTTC.

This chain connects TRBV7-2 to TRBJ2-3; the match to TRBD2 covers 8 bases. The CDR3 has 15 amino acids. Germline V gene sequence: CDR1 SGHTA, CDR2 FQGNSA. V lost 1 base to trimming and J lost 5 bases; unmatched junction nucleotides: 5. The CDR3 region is CASSLVAGLVDTQYF. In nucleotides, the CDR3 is TGTGCCAGCAGCTTAGTAGCGGGATTAGTAGATACGCAGTATTTT.

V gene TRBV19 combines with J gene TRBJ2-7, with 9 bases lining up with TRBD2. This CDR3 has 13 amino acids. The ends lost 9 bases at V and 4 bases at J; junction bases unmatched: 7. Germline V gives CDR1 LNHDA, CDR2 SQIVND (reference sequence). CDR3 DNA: TGTGCCAGCGCGATAGCGGGAGTATACGAGCAGTACTTC. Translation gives CASAIAGVYEQYF. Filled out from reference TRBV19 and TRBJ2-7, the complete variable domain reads DGGITQSPKYLFRKEGQNVTLSCEQNLNHDAMYWYRQDPGQGLRLIYYSQIVNDFQKGDIAEGYSVSREKKESFPLTVTSAQKNPTAFYLCASAIAGVYEQYFGPGTRLTVT.

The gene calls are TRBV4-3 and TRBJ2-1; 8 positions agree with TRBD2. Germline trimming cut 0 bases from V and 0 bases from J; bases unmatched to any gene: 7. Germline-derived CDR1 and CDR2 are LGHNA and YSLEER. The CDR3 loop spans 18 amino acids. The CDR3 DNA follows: TGCGCCAGCAGCCAAGATAGGATTGGGACTAGCTCCTACAATGAGCAGTTCTTC. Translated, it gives CASSQDRIGTSSYNEQFF.

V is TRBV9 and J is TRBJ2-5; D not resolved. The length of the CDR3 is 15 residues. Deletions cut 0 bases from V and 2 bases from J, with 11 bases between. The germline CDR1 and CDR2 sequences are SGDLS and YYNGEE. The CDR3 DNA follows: TGTGCCAGCAGCGTAGCGTCGGGTCTACAAGAGACCCAGTACTTC. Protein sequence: CASSVASGLQETQYF.

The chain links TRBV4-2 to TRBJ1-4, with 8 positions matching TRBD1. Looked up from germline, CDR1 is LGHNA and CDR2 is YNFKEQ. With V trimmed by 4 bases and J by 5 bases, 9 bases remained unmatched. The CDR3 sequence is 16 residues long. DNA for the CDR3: TGTGCCAGCAGCCCCAGTAGTGGGACAGGCAATGAAAAACTGTTTTTT. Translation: CASSPSSGTGNEKLFF.

The CDR3 DNA reads as TGTGCCAGCAGCGTCGGACTAGCGGGAGGGTTAGGGGAGCAGTTCTTC. It translates to CASSVGLAGGLGEQFF. This chain joins TRBV9 and TRBJ2-1; 15 bases match TRBD2. CDR3 length equals 16 residues. CDR1 and CDR2 (germline): SGDLS, YYNGEE. The V segment lost 2 bases and the J segment 10 bases; nucleotides outside the gene matches: 7.

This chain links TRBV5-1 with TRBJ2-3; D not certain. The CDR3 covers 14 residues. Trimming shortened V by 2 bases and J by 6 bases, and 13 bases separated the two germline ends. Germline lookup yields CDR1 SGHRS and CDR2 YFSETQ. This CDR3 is CASSLLTDGDTQYF. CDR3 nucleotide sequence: TGCGCCAGCAGCTTATTAACAGACGGTGATACGCAGTATTTT.

In DNA, the CDR3 is TGTGCCAGCAGCTTCTCAGGGGGTGGAGGTTACGAGCAGTACTTC. Amino acid sequence: CASSFSGGGGYEQYF. The gene calls are TRBV7-9 and TRBJ2-7, with TRBD1 matching over 7 bases. The CDR3 spans 15 residues. CDR1 is SEHNR, CDR2 FQNEAQ, per germline (reference sequence). J gave up 4 bases and V 3 bases, and 9 bases lay outside the gene matches.

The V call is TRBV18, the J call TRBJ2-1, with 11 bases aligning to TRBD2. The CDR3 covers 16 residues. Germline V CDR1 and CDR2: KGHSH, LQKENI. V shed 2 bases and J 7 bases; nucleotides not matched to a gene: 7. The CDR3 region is CASSPAVSGRGNEQFF. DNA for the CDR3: TGTGCCAGCTCACCAGCGGTTAGCGGGAGGGGAAATGAGCAGTTCTTC. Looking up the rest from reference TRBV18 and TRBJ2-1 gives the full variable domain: NAGVMQNPRHLVRRRGQEARLRCSPMKGHSHVYWYRQLPEEGLKFMVYLQKENIIDESGMPKERFSAEFPKEGPSILRIQQVVRGDSAAYFCASSPAVSGRGNEQFFGPGTRLTVL.